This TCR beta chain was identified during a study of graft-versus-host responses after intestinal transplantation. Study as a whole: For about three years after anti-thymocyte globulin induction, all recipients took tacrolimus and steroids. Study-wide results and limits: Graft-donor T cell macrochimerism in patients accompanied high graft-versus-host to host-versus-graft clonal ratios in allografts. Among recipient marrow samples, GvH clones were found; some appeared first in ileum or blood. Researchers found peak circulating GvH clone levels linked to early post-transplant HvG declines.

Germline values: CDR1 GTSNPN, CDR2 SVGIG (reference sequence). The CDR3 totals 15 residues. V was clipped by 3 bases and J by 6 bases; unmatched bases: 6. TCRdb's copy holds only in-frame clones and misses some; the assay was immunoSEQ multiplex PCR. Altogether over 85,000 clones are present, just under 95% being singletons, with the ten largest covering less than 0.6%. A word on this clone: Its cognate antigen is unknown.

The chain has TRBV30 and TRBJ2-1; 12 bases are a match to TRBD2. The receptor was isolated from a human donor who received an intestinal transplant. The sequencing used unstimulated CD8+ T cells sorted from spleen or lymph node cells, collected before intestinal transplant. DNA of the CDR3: TGTGCCTGGAGCCCTCTAGCGGGAGGGGTCAATGAGCAGTTCTTC. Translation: CAWSPLAGGVNEQFF. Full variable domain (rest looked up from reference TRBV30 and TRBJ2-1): SQTIHQWPATLVQPVGSPLSLECTVEGTSNPNLYWYRQAAGRGLQLLFYSVGIGQISSEVPQNLSASRPQDRQFILSSKKLLLSDSGFYLCAWSPLAGGVNEQFFGPGTRLTVL.